A selection of T cell receptor beta chains follows, all from one sample in a study of cytomegalovirus exposure and HLA in healthy donors. Some clones are missing from TCRdb's copy, which holds only in-frame ones; the method was immunoSEQ multiplex PCR. The sample includes roughly 30,000 clones, just under 90% seen only once; the top ten take around 2.5%. The specimen sequenced was PBMCs. The receptors here all came from a boy aged 10-17 years in good health and CMV-seronegative. Both conserved end residues are part of each CDR3. A D gene is named only where the DNA matches it firmly. Expanded clones get a size class; other rows say once, few or many, or leave the size out.

v_call	clone_size	j_call	d_call	cdr3_aa	cdr3_nt
TRBV7-9	once	TRBJ1-2	TRBD1	CASSLADRETSNYGYTF	TGTGCCAGCAGCTTAGCAGACAGGGAAACCTCTAACTATGGCTACACCTTC
TRBV9	.	TRBJ2-5	TRBD2	CASSVPGGSEETQYF	TGTGCCAGCAGCGTCCCCGGCGGGAGCGAAGAGACCCAGTACTTC
TRBV7-2	.	TRBJ1-2	TRBD1	CASSNRDRERYTF	TGTGCCAGCAGCAACCGGGACAGGGAGCGCTACACCTTC
TRBV7-9	.	TRBJ2-3	TRBD1	CASSSGQGADTQYF	TGTGCCAGCAGTTCCGGACAGGGGGCCGATACGCAGTATTTT
TRBV5-1	.	TRBJ2-7	TRBD1	CASSLEGQGQAWDEQYF	TGCGCCAGCAGCTTGGAAGGACAGGGCCAAGCTTGGGACGAGCAGTACTTC
TRBV5-1	.	TRBJ2-5	TRBD1	CASSHGTGQETQYF	TGCGCCAGCAGCCACGGGACAGGCCAAGAGACCCAGTACTTC
TRBV5-1	.	TRBJ2-3	TRBD2	CASSLGASGPTDTQYF	TGCGCCAGCAGCTTGGGGGCTAGCGGACCCACAGATACGCAGTATTTT
TRBV6-5	.	TRBJ2-2	TRBD1	CASSPWTGKGGELFF	TGTGCCAGCAGTCCGTGGACAGGAAAAGGGGGGGAGCTGTTTTTT
TRBV4-1	few	TRBJ1-4	TRBD1	CASTGTGTNEKLFF	TGCGCCAGCACCGGGACAGGGACTAATGAAAAACTGTTTTTT
TRBV18	.	TRBJ2-2	TRBD1	CASSPLGQGWTGELFF	TGTGCCAGCTCACCACTCGGACAGGGTTGGACCGGGGAGCTGTTTTTT
TRBV29-1	.	TRBJ2-3	TRBD2	CSVEDRGLAGGSTDTQYF	TGCAGCGTTGAAGATCGGGGACTAGCGGGGGGGAGCACAGATACGCAGTATTTT
TRBV19	.	TRBJ1-1	TRBD1	CASTDRLVTEAFF	TGTGCCAGTACGGACAGGTTGGTCACTGAAGCTTTCTTT
TRBV9	once	TRBJ2-5	.	CASSVGASRETQYF	TGTGCCAGCAGCGTAGGGGCTAGCAGAGAGACCCAGTACTTC
TRBV7-2	.	TRBJ1-5	.	CASSLYNQPQHF	TGTGCCAGCAGCTTGTACAATCAGCCCCAGCATTTT
TRBV18	.	TRBJ1-3	.	CASSPRESQSSGNTIYF	TGTGCCAGCTCACCCCGGGAGAGTCAAAGCTCTGGAAACACCATATATTTT
TRBV7-8	.	TRBJ2-5	TRBD2	CASSSDARGGRETQYF	TGTGCCAGCAGCTCCGACGCGCGGGGGGGCCGAGAGACCCAGTACTTC
TRBV4-3	.	TRBJ2-7	.	CASSQQVVSYEQYF	TGCGCCAGCAGCCAACAGGTGGTCTCCTACGAGCAGTACTTC
TRBV18	.	TRBJ1-1	.	CASSRGVMVTEAFF	TGTGCCAGCTCACGGGGGGTAATGGTCACTGAAGCTTTCTTT
TRBV28	.	TRBJ2-7	.	CASSMTGVSSYEQYF	TGTGCCAGCAGTATGACAGGCGTAAGCTCCTACGAGCAGTACTTC
TRBV11-2	once	TRBJ2-5	TRBD2	CASSLGRTSGLYQETQYF	TGTGCCAGCAGCTTAGGTCGTACTAGCGGGCTGTACCAAGAGACCCAGTACTTC
TRBV5-6	.	TRBJ2-1	TRBD1	CASSSTGFVNEQFF	TGTGCCAGCAGCTCGACAGGGTTCGTCAATGAGCAGTTCTTC
TRBV5-4	.	TRBJ2-1	.	CASSSRQRGSYNEQFF	TGTGCCAGCAGCTCGCGACAGAGAGGCTCCTACAATGAGCAGTTCTTC
TRBV7-9	.	TRBJ2-5	TRBD1	CASSRGQGQETQYF	TGTGCCAGCAGCCGGGGACAGGGCCAAGAGACCCAGTACTTC
TRBV28	.	TRBJ1-6	.	CASRPRIVRNSPLHF	TGTGCCAGCCGCCCTAGGATCGTAAGGAATTCACCCCTCCACTTT
TRBV21-1	.	TRBJ2-7	.	CASFPQGGSYEQYF	TGTGCCAGCTTCCCACAGGGAGGGAGCTACGAGCAGTACTTC
TRBV6-4	.	TRBJ2-1	TRBD2	CASSPRLADSYNEQFF	TGTGCCAGCAGCCCTAGACTAGCTGATTCCTACAATGAGCAGTTCTTC
TRBV19	.	TRBJ2-3	TRBD2	CASRDGGMTSSTDTQYF	TGTGCCAGTAGGGACGGGGGGATGACTTCTAGCACAGATACGCAGTATTTT